These 20 T cell receptor beta chains originate from one sample sequenced in a study of blood T cell repertoires in COVID-19. Clones were read by immunoSEQ multiplex PCR, and TCRdb kept only the in-frame ones, dropping some. Found here are some 85,000 clones, about 83% of them singletons; the top ten hold around 50%. The sample was peripheral blood. Receptors were obtained from a human donor in a cohort sampled during active COVID-19.

The CDR3 coding sequence is TGTGCCAGCAGTTTACGGACAGATTATTCACCCCTCCACTTT. Protein product: CASSLRTDYSPLHF. The chain uses TRBV28 and TRBJ1-6, with D possibly being TRBD1 (6 bases). CDR1 MDHEN and CDR2 SYDVKM come from the germline V gene. The V end was cut by 2 bases, the J end by 8 bases, with 10 bases between. This CDR3 is 14 amino acids long.

V is TRBV19 and J is TRBJ2-7; 10 bases match TRBD2. There are 16 residues in the CDR3. V lost 7 bases to trimming and J lost 6 bases; unmatched junction nucleotides: 15. The germline CDR1 and CDR2 sequences are LNHDA and SQIVND (reference sequence). CDR3 nucleotide sequence: TGTGCCAGTAACCCCGGGAGGCTAGCGGGAGAATCCGAGCAGTACTTC. This sequence encodes CASNPGRLAGESEQYF.

The rearrangement uses TRBV7-2 and TRBJ2-1; the D gene is possibly TRBD2 (7 bases). From germline, CDR1 is SGHTA and CDR2 FQGNSA. V gave up 6 bases and J gave up 7 bases, with 19 bases separating them. This CDR3 is 15 amino acids long. CDR3 bases: TGTGCCAGCAGTCCTCGGGCGGGGGCCGAGAATGAGCAGTTCTTC. Residues: CASSPRAGAENEQFF.

This chain joins TRBV6-5 and TRBJ1-2; 7 bases map to TRBD1. In germline, CDR1 is MNHEY, CDR2 SVGAGI. CDR3 length: 15 amino acids. With V trimmed by 0 bases and J by 8 bases, 9 bases remained unmatched. CDR3 sequence reads: CASSYSRDSPRGYTF. The CDR3 nucleotides read TGTGCCAGCAGTTACTCCCGGGACAGCCCTAGGGGCTACACCTTC.

The chain joins TRBV5-1 to TRBJ2-5; maybe TRBD2 (6 bases). With 0 bases removed from V and 5 bases from J, the gap between germline ends came to 14 bases. The CDR3 consists of 15 residues. Germline V gene lookup returns CDR1 SGHRS and CDR2 YFSETQ. CDR3 amino acids: CASSLGLGARETQYF. The CDR3 coding sequence is TGCGCCAGCAGCTTGGGACTAGGTGCACGGGAGACCCAGTACTTC.

V usage is TRBV6-2 or TRBV6-3 and J usage is TRBJ1-2; tentatively, D is TRBD1 (5 bases). Germline V gene sequence: CDR1 MNHEY, CDR2 SVGEGT. The V and J ends lost 3 bases and 5 bases respectively, with 13 bases between them. This CDR3 has 14 residues. The CDR3 loop is CASSYNRRGYGYTF. The DNA for the CDR3 is TGTGCCAGCAGTTATAACAGAAGGGGTTATGGCTACACCTTC.

This rearrangement joins TRBV5-5 to TRBJ2-5; 11 bases line up with TRBD2. The germline V gene has CDR1 SGHKS and CDR2 YYEKEE (reference sequence). V was pared by 0 bases and J by 13 bases, with 14 bases of the junction left unmatched. The CDR3 has 16 amino acids. In DNA form, the CDR3 reads TGTGCCAGCAGCTTGGCCGGGACTAGCGGACGGAGACCATGGTACTTC. It yields the protein CASSLAGTSGRRPWYF.

The chain employs TRBV7-3 and TRBJ2-1, with 9 positions matching TRBD2. The germline V gene has CDR1 SGHTA and CDR2 FQGTGA. Unmatched junction bases numbered 8, after V lost 2 bases and J lost 9 bases. This CDR3 has 15 amino acids. The CDR3 DNA follows: TGTGCCAGCAGCTTAGGGCTAGCGGGATTAAGTGAGCAGTTCTTC. Translated: CASSLGLAGLSEQFF.

This chain uses TRBV7-9 with TRBJ1-4; D is unclear. Germline lookup yields CDR1 SEHNR and CDR2 FQNEAQ (reference sequence). The CDR3 sequence is 14 residues long. The V and J ends lost 2 bases and 3 bases respectively, with 7 bases between them. The CDR3 is CASSLSQPNEKLFF. The CDR3 DNA reads TGTGCCAGCAGCTTATCACAGCCTAATGAAAAACTGTTTTTT.

In its sample, this clone was seen a few times. The V call is TRBV28, the J call TRBJ2-3, with 9 bases aligning to TRBD1. The V segment lost 6 bases and the J segment 8 bases; nucleotides outside the gene matches: 9. The CDR3 extends over 14 amino acids. Per the germline V gene, CDR1 is MDHEN and CDR2 is SYDVKM. The CDR3 nucleotides are TGTGCCAGCAGCAACAGGGGGCACTCGGCTACGCAGTATTTT. It encodes CASSNRGHSATQYF. The full variable domain, with the rest looked up from reference TRBV28 and TRBJ2-3, is DVKVTQSSRYLVKRTGEKVFLECVQDMDHENMFWYRQDPGLGLRLIYFSYDVKMKEKGDIPEGYSVSREKKERFSLILESASTNQTSMYLCASSNRGHSATQYFGPGTRLTVL.

The V gene is TRBV7-2, the J gene TRBJ1-2; TRBD1 aligns across 7 bases. The V and J ends lost 3 bases and 4 bases, in that order; junction bases with no gene match: 8. Germline-derived CDR1 and CDR2 are SGHTA and FQGNSA. The CDR3 extends over 15 amino acids. The CDR3 loop reads CASSFSVQGGYGYTF. CDR3 in DNA: TGTGCCAGCAGCTTTTCGGTCCAGGGGGGCTATGGCTACACCTTC. The full variable domain, in which reference TRBV7-2 and TRBJ1-2 provide the parts outside the CDR3, is GAGVSQSPSNKVTEKGKDVELRCDPISGHTALYWYRQSLGQGLEFLIYFQGNSAPDKSGLPSDRFSAERTGGSVSTLTIQRTQQEDSAVYLCASSFSVQGGYGYTFGSGTRLTVV.

V and J are TRBV30 and TRBJ2-7; the match to TRBD1 covers 7 bases. V was clipped by 6 bases and J by 1 base; unmatched bases: 6. CDR1 is GTSNPN, CDR2 SVGIG, per germline (reference sequence). The CDR3 sequence is 13 residues long. CDR3 loop: CACRTGYSYEQYF. The CDR3 DNA follows: TGTGCCTGCCGGACAGGTTATTCCTACGAGCAGTACTTC.

The chain recombines TRBV5-4 with TRBJ2-7; D perhaps matches TRBD2 (5 bases). Germline lookup yields CDR1 SGHNT and CDR2 YYREEE (reference sequence). V was trimmed by 3 bases and J by 9 bases, leaving 16 bases between them. This CDR3 comprises 13 residues. The CDR3 DNA sequence: TGTGCCAGCAGCTCAGCGGTCCCAGAAGGGCAGTACTTC. This encodes CASSSAVPEGQYF. The full variable domain, with the rest looked up from reference TRBV5-4 and TRBJ2-7, is ETGVTQSPTHLIKTRGQQVTLRCSSQSGHNTVSWYQQALGQGPQFIFQYYREEENGRGNFPPRFSGLQFPNYSSELNVNALELDDSALYLCASSSAVPEGQYFGPGTRLTVT.

This clone was recorded a few times. The chain links TRBV29-1 to TRBJ1-2, with D possibly matching TRBD1 (6 bases). The CDR3 runs to 13 residues. From germline, CDR1 is SQVTM and CDR2 ANQGSEA. V was shortened by 3 bases and J by 9 bases, with 17 bases between the two germline ends. CDR3: CSVDDRRSVSYTF. The CDR3 DNA sequence: TGCAGCGTTGATGACAGGCGAAGCGTCAGCTACACCTTC.

The rearrangement joins TRBV2 to TRBJ1-1; 7 bases line up with TRBD1. The junction had 9 bases not matched to a gene; V was cut back by 7 bases and J by 4 bases. CDR1 and CDR2 from the germline V gene are SNHLY and FYNNEI. The length of the CDR3 is 14 residues. CDR3 protein: CASTGGRLGTEAFF. CDR3 DNA sequence: TGTGCCAGCACAGGGGGGAGGTTAGGCACTGAAGCTTTCTTT.

The gene calls are TRBV3-1 (or the pseudogene TRBV3-2) and TRBJ2-5; D not certain. CDR3 length: 15 amino acids. Germline V gene lookup returns CDR1 LGHDT and CDR2 YNNKEL (reference sequence). V lost 1 base and J lost 2, with 11 bases in between. CDR3: CASSQGSVLQETQYF. In DNA form, the CDR3 reads TGTGCCAGCAGCCAAGGATCCGTACTTCAAGAGACCCAGTACTTC.

V is TRBV7-9 and J is TRBJ2-1; 7 bases fit TRBD1. The germline gives CDR1 SEHNR, CDR2 FQNEAQ (reference sequence). With V trimmed by 6 bases and J by 6 bases, 8 bases remained unmatched. The CDR3 loop spans 14 amino acids. The CDR3 nucleotides read TGTGCCAGCAGAGAGACAGGGCGAGGCAATGAGCAGTTCTTC. Translated: CASRETGRGNEQFF.

The V call is TRBV6-2 or TRBV6-3, the J call TRBJ1-2; 10 positions match TRBD1. V lost 6 bases, J lost 8 bases, and 9 bases stayed unmatched. This CDR3 region has 14 residues. Looked up from germline, CDR1 is MNHEY and CDR2 is SVGEGT. The CDR3 sequence is CASSDGDRGYGYTF. The CDR3 nucleotides are TGTGCCAGCAGCGACGGGGACAGGGGTTACGGCTACACCTTC.

The chain combines TRBV19 with TRBJ2-1; 9 positions agree with TRBD1. Germline lookup yields CDR1 LNHDA and CDR2 SQIVND (reference sequence). V was pared by 2 bases and J by 8 bases, with 10 bases of the junction left unmatched. The CDR3 consists of 16 residues. The chain's CDR3 is CASSIHDPGQGYEQFF. The CDR3 nucleotides read TGTGCCAGTAGTATACATGACCCGGGACAGGGATATGAGCAGTTCTTC.

This chain uses TRBV7-2 with TRBJ1-4, with 8 bases fitting TRBD1. The CDR3 has 15 residues. Losses at the gene ends were 6 bases for V and 3 bases for J; bases not matched to a gene: 6. Germline V gene lookup returns CDR1 SGHTA and CDR2 FQGNSA. CDR3 protein: CASRKGQGANEKLFF. The CDR3 DNA reads TGTGCCAGCAGGAAAGGACAGGGCGCTAATGAAAAACTGTTTTTT.